The 18 T cell receptor beta chains given below trace back to one sample, sequenced in a study of glioma-infiltrating T cells after dendritic cell vaccination. Time point meaning: after dendritic cell vaccination, including at tumor progression/relapse. The method was immunoSEQ multiplex PCR; TCRdb's version includes in-frame clones alone and lacks a portion of them. This table has tens of thousands of clones, about four fifths appearing once. The sequencing used blood, collected after dendritic cell vaccination. The receptors were gathered from a human donor with glioblastoma.

This clone was counted a few times. V and J are TRBV14 and TRBJ2-1, with 7 nucleotides matching TRBD1. V lost 4 bases to trimming and J lost 10 bases; unmatched junction nucleotides: 13. The CDR3 consists of 15 residues. Germline loops: CDR1 SGHDN, CDR2 FVKESK. The CDR3 here is CASSRLGQGDGEQFF. CDR3 DNA sequence: TGTGCCAGCAGCCGTCTTGGGCAGGGGGATGGCGAGCAGTTCTTC. Combining the CDR3 with reference TRBV14 and TRBJ2-1 gives the whole variable domain EAGVTQFPSHSVIEKGQTVTLRCDPISGHDNLYWYRRVMGKEIKFLLHFVKESKQDESGMPNNRFLAERTGGTYSTLKVQPAELEDSGVYFCASSRLGQGDGEQFFGPGTRLTVL.

The chain carries TRBV6-1 and TRBJ1-5, with 7 bases lining up with TRBD1. Germline assignment: CDR1 MNHNS and CDR2 SASEGT. Germline trimming cut 2 bases from V and 1 base from J; bases unmatched to any gene: 11. The CDR3 is 18 amino acids. The CDR3, as DNA: TGTGCCAGCAGTGAATACCGGGGGCAGGGGGGAAGCAATCAGCCCCAGCATTTT. Amino acid sequence: CASSEYRGQGGSNQPQHF.

The chain has TRBV19 and TRBJ2-3; TRBD1 matches 10 bases. J lost 4 bases, V lost 6 bases, and 4 bases had no gene match. Germline CDR1 and CDR2: LNHDA and SQIVND (reference sequence). This CDR3 has 14 amino acids. CDR3 sequence: CASSRDRGADTQYF. DNA for the CDR3: TGTGCCAGTAGCCGGGACAGGGGCGCAGATACGCAGTATTTT.

The CDR3 sequence is CASSPTGLDTDTQYF. The CDR3 bases are TGTGCCAGCAGCCCGACAGGCCTTGACACAGATACGCAGTATTTT. The chain links TRBV5-6 to TRBJ2-3; possibly TRBD1 for D (6 bases). Deletions cut 4 bases from V and 2 bases from J, with 14 bases between. Per germline, CDR1 SGHDT and CDR2 YYEEEE. This CDR3 is 15 amino acids long.

The chain couples TRBV5-4 to TRBJ1-3, with 7 bases that match TRBD1. V shed 3 bases, J shed 0 bases, and the junction held 0 bases outside the gene matches. This CDR3 has 14 residues. Per the germline V gene, CDR1 is SGHNT and CDR2 is YYREEE (reference sequence). The CDR3: CASSWDSSGNTIYF. In nucleotides, the CDR3 is TGTGCCAGCAGCTGGGACAGCTCTGGAAACACCATATATTTT.

The chain joins TRBV5-1 to TRBJ1-4; D not resolved. The CDR3 sequence is 15 residues long. The germline V gene has CDR1 SGHRS and CDR2 YFSETQ. Trimming stripped 0 bases from V and 2 bases from J, with 8 bases between. CDR3 loop: CASSLAGRTNEKLFF. Here the CDR3 DNA reads TGCGCCAGCAGCTTGGCGGGTAGGACTAATGAAAAACTGTTTTTT.

This clone was recorded once. The rearrangement uses TRBV30 and TRBJ2-7; 8 nucleotides match TRBD1. V gave up 4 bases and J gave up 3 bases; unmatched junction bases: 8. Germline CDR1 and CDR2: GTSNPN and SVGIG (reference sequence). CDR3 length: 14 amino acids. The CDR3 reads CAWTPTGGLYEQYF. The CDR3 coding sequence is TGTGCCTGGACCCCCACAGGGGGGCTCTACGAGCAGTACTTC.

CDR3 DNA sequence: TGTGCCAGCAGTGAATCGGGATCTGGGGCCAACGTCCTGACTTTC. This translates into CASSESGSGANVLTF. This sequence joins TRBV2 and TRBJ2-6, with D maybe TRBD2 (5 bases). Trimming took 2 bases from V and 1 from J, leaving 6 bases between them. The CDR3 covers 15 residues. CDR1 is SNHLY and CDR2 is FYNNEI in the germline V gene.

The chain carries TRBV5-4 and TRBJ1-2; no firm D call. CDR1 is SGHNT, CDR2 YYREEE, per germline (reference sequence). V was trimmed by 0 bases and J by 7 bases, leaving 19 bases between them. The CDR3 extends over 16 amino acids. The CDR3 DNA sequence: TGTGCCAGCAGCTTGGCCCGGGTCGGTATATCGGCTGGCTACACCTTC. Translation gives CASSLARVGISAGYTF.

This chain links TRBV5-4 with TRBJ2-3; no firm D call. The CDR3 contains 15 residues. V was clipped by 0 bases and J by 4 bases, with 12 bases between them. Per germline, CDR1 SGHNT and CDR2 YYREEE (reference sequence). The chain's CDR3 is CASSLGQNQADTQYF. The CDR3 region has the DNA TGTGCCAGCAGCTTGGGGCAGAACCAGGCAGATACGCAGTATTTT.

The chain uses TRBV2 and TRBJ1-1; D is undetermined. CDR3 length: 11 residues. The germline CDR1 and CDR2 sequences are SNHLY and FYNNEI. V lost 4 bases and J lost 2, with 2 bases in between. The CDR3 protein is CASSANTEAFF. CDR3 sequence (DNA): TGTGCCAGCAGTGCTAACACTGAAGCTTTCTTT.

The gene calls are TRBV7-8 and TRBJ1-4; 7 bases line up with TRBD1. Trimming cost V 2 bases and J 8 bases; bases outside gene matches: 5. The CDR3 covers 14 residues. Germline CDR1 and CDR2: SGHVS and FQNEAQ. The CDR3 region has the DNA TGTGCCAGCAGCTTACCACAGGGGTCGGAAAAACTGTTTTTT. Encoded protein: CASSLPQGSEKLFF.

The chain carries TRBV7-9 and TRBJ2-6; D is unclear. With 1 base removed from V and 0 bases from J, the gap between germline ends came to 10 bases. Per the germline V gene, CDR1 is SEHNR and CDR2 is FQNEAQ (reference sequence). The CDR3 has 17 residues. CDR3 in amino acids: CASSLGAKVSGANVLTF. In DNA form, the CDR3 reads TGTGCCAGCAGCTTAGGGGCGAAGGTCTCTGGGGCCAACGTCCTGACTTTC.

The rearrangement joins TRBV11-3 to TRBJ2-7, with a tentative D call TRBD2 (6 bases). Germline CDR1 reads SGHNT; CDR2 reads YENEEA. V was trimmed by 5 bases and J by 3 bases, leaving 11 bases between them. This CDR3 region has 13 residues. The CDR3 nucleotides are TGTGCCAGCAGCCACTGGGACTTCTACGAGCAGTACTTC. Amino acid sequence: CASSHWDFYEQYF.

This chain joins TRBV6-1 and TRBJ1-5, with TRBD1 matching 7 bases. The CDR3 covers 15 residues. Germline values: CDR1 MNHNS, CDR2 SASEGT. After removal of 9 bases from V and 1 base from J, the junction contained 9 bases not matched to a gene. The DNA of the CDR3 is TGTGCCAGTATGACAGGGTACGCGAGCAATCAGCCCCAGCATTTT. It yields the protein CASMTGYASNQPQHF.

The chain joins TRBV6-5 to TRBJ1-6, with no clear D. Germline CDR1 and CDR2: MNHEY and SVGAGI. The CDR3 consists of 16 residues. The V gene lost 1 base and the J gene lost 0 bases, with 7 bases spanning the gap. Here the CDR3 reads CASSYWRSSYNSPLHF. DNA for the CDR3: TGTGCCAGCAGTTACTGGCGGAGCTCCTATAATTCACCCCTCCACTTT.

The rearrangement joins TRBV2 to TRBJ1-6, with 7 bases identical to TRBD1. V gave up 2 bases and J gave up 10 bases; unmatched junction bases: 11. CDR3 length equals 16 residues. In germline, CDR1 is SNHLY, CDR2 FYNNEI. Here the CDR3 DNA reads TGTGCCAGCAGTGAATTGGAGACAGGGTTTGACTCACCCCTCCACTTT. This codes for CASSELETGFDSPLHF.

This clone was counted a single time. This sequence joins TRBV19 and TRBJ1-1; 9 nucleotides align to TRBD1. Trimming removed 6 bases from V and 0 bases from J; junction bases left unmatched: 5. The germline CDR1 and CDR2 sequences are LNHDA and SQIVND (reference sequence). This CDR3 has 15 residues. In DNA form, the CDR3 reads TGTGCCAGTAGAGGGACAGGGACCATGAACACTGAAGCTTTCTTT. Encoded protein: CASRGTGTMNTEAFF.